This T cell receptor (beta chain) was profiled in a study of identical twins. Germline loops: CDR1 MDHEN, CDR2 SYDVKM. The germline V and J ends were trimmed by 6 bases and 6 bases, with 13 bases remaining between them. The CDR3 loop spans 13 amino acids. Only a few counts were recorded for this clonotype. The antigen is not known. It was template switching that added a universal primer site, and there were unique molecular identifiers on the cDNA. TCRdb itself ran the 5' RACE reads through MiXCR, one entry per CDR3 protein. The sample has 1.5 million or so distinct CDR3 sequences, about 30% seen once. Whole-study findings and limits: Invariant T cells like MAIT and iNKT could partly confound the zero-insertion analyses.

The receptor comes from a newborn girl in good health. The chain links TRBV28 to TRBJ2-3; the D gene is possibly TRBD1 (6 bases). The sample was cord blood. Written as DNA, the CDR3 is TGTGCCAGCAGGGTCCAGGGGTCGGATACGCAGTATTTT. Its translation: CASRVQGSDTQYF. Full variable domain (remainder filled in from reference TRBV28 and TRBJ2-3): DVKVTQSSRYLVKRTGEKVFLECVQDMDHENMFWYRQDPGLGLRLIYFSYDVKMKEKGDIPEGYSVSREKKERFSLILESASTNQTSMYLCASRVQGSDTQYFGPGTRLTVL.